This T cell receptor beta chain emerged from a study of T cells in Graves' hyperthyroidism and ophthalmopathy (dated by TCRdb to about 2019). In terms of the full investigation: Peripheral blood samples were taken at the time of initial diagnosis, prior to any treatment. For training and testing, the 100 or so patients in the discovery cohort were randomly divided in a 7:3 ratio. Thyroid tissue and blood T-cell repertoires from more than 5 Graves' hyperthyroidism patients were also compared in the study. According to the paper, TCR Vbeta CDR3 sequencing was carried out on more than 120 peripheral blood samples, which came from fewer than 50 ophthalmopathy, 70 to 80 hyperthyroidism and roughly 17 progressor patients. Following sampling, methimazole starting at 30 mg daily was given to hyperthyroidism patients, and high-dose intravenous methylprednisolone was given to ophthalmopathy patients. TCR V-J signatures able to tell the groups apart were searched for in a discovery cohort of 100 or so patients, of whom more than 40 had Graves' ophthalmopathy and around 58 had stable Graves' hyperthyroidism. Prospective prediction of ophthalmopathy was tested in an independent validation cohort consisting of 18 hyperthyroidism patients and around 16 patients who later progressed to ophthalmopathy. General conclusions and limits of the study: Blood samples also contained most of the expanded thyroid clonotypes (frequency above 0.001), which suggests that blood repertoires may reflect thyroid immune responses. In validation, progression to ophthalmopathy was predicted by the model with 70.59% sensitivity and around 75% specificity, a median of approximately 7.1 months before onset. Ophthalmopathy was separated from stable hyperthyroidism by a 13 V-J signature model, with around 90% sensitivity and 81% to 82% specificity obtained in cross-validation and 80%/75% obtained in testing. Sample size was not statistically predetermined, and blinding of investigators to group allocation was not performed.

Concerning this clonotype itself: Its antigen remains undetermined. No per-base quality is available; no much larger clone lies one base away.

Reading from cysteine to phenylalanine, the CDR3 counts 16 amino acids. Only the CDR3 part of the read is kept: 48 bases, read in frame from the first base. The V end gives up 6 bases and the J end 2 bases, leaving 9 bases in the junction not matched to a gene. The germline V gene sets CDR1 to SGHVS and CDR2 to FQNEAQ. The TCR beta CDR3 regions were amplified from RNA transcripts. The first round of RT-PCR for the TCR CDR3 was performed with the HTBI primer set and the Qiagen OneStep RT-PCR kit. A second multiplex PCR round built the libraries, followed by size selection and purification. Libraries were sequenced paired-end with 100 bp reads on an Illumina HiSeq2000. As for the authors' bioinformatics: Raw data were processed with SOAPnuke, discarding reads with adapters, uncalled bases, mean Phred below 15, or no exact constant-primer or identifier match. High-quality paired reads were merged with COPE v1.2.5, and unique nucleotide sequences were defined as clonotypes. MiTCR v1.1 was used to align clonotypes to the IMGT TRBV, TRBD and TRBJ reference segments. Only V-J combinations with frequency above 0.0001, covering about 99% of repertoires, were analysed. The TCS score was defined as the ratio of F50 (clonal expansion) to E x V (chaos), calculated using BLOSUM62-based TCRdist between CDR3 peptides within each V-J. Welch's t-statistics and random forest reduced fewer than 550 V-J features to 13, which were used in a naive Bayes classifier (R e1071). TCRdb reran the public reads through fastp at Q25 and MiXCR, keeping productive beta chains. Identical CDR3 protein sequences are pooled into one entry, listed with their most common genes and DNA. TCRdb, not the authors, supplied the V and J calls. The sample includes about 350,000 distinct CDR3 sequences, with roughly 13% observed a single time. Around 25% of the sample is held by the ten biggest clonotypes.

A patient counted as having stable Graves' hyperthyroidism if no progression to ophthalmopathy occurred over 18 months of follow-up. Hyperthyroidism patients were newly diagnosed, with disease duration under 2 months, and aged 18 to 65 years. The study excluded patients with uncontrolled infections, other autoimmune diseases, pregnancy or lactation. Diagnoses were established on the basis of clinical symptoms, serum thyroxine and TRAb, thyroid ultrasound, and orbital computed tomography. PBMCs were separated from roughly 10 ml of fresh peripheral blood using Ficoll-Paque density gradient centrifugation. Trizol reagent was used to extract total RNA, and RNA quality was then checked on an Agilent 2100 Bioanalyzer.

The sequence was collected from a woman aged 25 to 39 with Graves' hyperthyroidism. The rearrangement combines TRBV7-8 with TRBJ2-7, with TRBD2 identical over 11 junction bases. The sequenced sample consisted of blood. The DNA is TGTGCCAGCAGACAAACCGGGACTAGCGGCACCTACGAGCAGTACTTC. This encodes CASRQTGTSGTYEQYF.